This T cell receptor beta chain is from a study of identical twins. The study, taken as a whole, reports: Clonotypes of the beta chain that were abundant in cord blood carried fewer insertions (memory repertoires showed none). Rather than following the same donors, the conclusions depended on cross-sectional statistical analysis.

One entry per CDR3 protein results from TCRdb running MiXCR on the 5' RACE reads. The profile shows 700,000 or so distinct CDR3 sequences, 21% of them singletons. Concerning this clonotype itself: Its antigen is unknown.

CDR3 length: 15 residues. Germline loops: CDR1 KGHDR, CDR2 SFDVKD. V lost 4 bases, J lost 2 bases, and 4 bases stayed unmatched. These data were also filed under a second study, of T cells expressing NK-cell markers. That paper notes: Underlying the TCR beta repertoires were sorted CD3+CD56+NKG2C+, CD3+CD56+NKG2C- and CD3+CD56-NKG2C+ T cells.

The sequence was obtained from a young woman in good health. The sequencing sample was made of PBMCs. This chain links TRBV24-1 with TRBJ1-5, with 7 bases aligning to TRBD1. CDR3 in DNA: TGTGCCACCAGTGACCTAGGGACAGGCAATCAGCCCCAGCATTTT. This sequence encodes CATSDLGTGNQPQHF.